This T cell receptor (beta chain) was retrieved from a study of blood T cell repertoires in COVID-19. About the research overall: Samples of COVID-19 (acute and convalescent) were obtained from the United States, Italy and Spain.

This CDR3 contains 17 residues. V was pared by 4 bases and J by 0 bases, with 11 bases of the junction left unmatched. From germline, CDR1 is SGHVS and CDR2 FQNEAQ. Assay used: immunoSEQ multiplex PCR; TCRdb lists only in-frame clones, some missing. Here the sample spans 250,000 to 300,000 clones, approximately 86% being singletons. In Seattle, patients joined the study during active infection and were tracked longitudinally. The chain carries TRBV7-8 and TRBJ1-1; 7 nucleotides agree with TRBD1. The source is a woman aged 70-85 years with COVID-19, enrolled during active disease. The sequencing input was peripheral blood. The CDR3 DNA sequence: TGTGCCAGCAGCTCACTTACAGGGGCATCTGTGAACACTGAAGCTTTCTTT. This codes for CASSSLTGASVNTEAFF. The variable domain in full, completed from reference TRBV7-8 and TRBJ1-1, reads GAGVSQSPRYKVAKRGQDVALRCDPISGHVSLFWYQQALGQGPEFLTYFQNEAQLDKSGLPSDRFFAERPEGSVSTLKIQRTQQEDSAVYLCASSSLTGASVNTEAFFGQGTRLTVV.